These T cell receptor beta chains were read from a single sample in a study of blood T cell repertoires in COVID-19. TCRdb's table, derived via immunoSEQ multiplex PCR, lists solely in-frame clones and lacks some. The profile shows a few hundred thousand clones, roughly 89% of them singletons. Source material: peripheral blood. The receptors stem from a woman between 40 and 50 years old who had recovered from COVID-19. Each CDR3 is given with its conserved first and last residue. Fields, in order: V gene, J gene, clone size, D gene, CDR3 DNA, CDR3 protein. D genes are given only for firm matches. Some rows have no size entry. The others give once, few or many, or a class for an expanded clone.

V gene: TRBV7-9
J gene: TRBJ2-3
clone size: few
D gene: TRBD2
CDR3 DNA: TGTGCCAGCAGCTTAGGAACTAGCGGGGGACATACAGATACGCAGTATTTT
CDR3 protein: CASSLGTSGGHTDTQYF

V gene: TRBV11-2
J gene: TRBJ2-5
clone size: NA
D gene: NA
CDR3 DNA: TGTGCCAGCAGCTTAGGAGCAGGGGCTTTTAAAGAGACCCAGTACTTC
CDR3 protein: CASSLGAGAFKETQYF

V gene: TRBV9
J gene: TRBJ2-7
clone size: once
D gene: TRBD2
CDR3 DNA: TGTGCCAGCAGCGTAGGGTCTAGCGGGCGACCCTACGAGCAGTACTTC
CDR3 protein: CASSVGSSGRPYEQYF

V gene: TRBV5-1
J gene: TRBJ2-3
clone size: once
D gene: NA
CDR3 DNA: TGCGCCAGCAGCTTTGTGGGGGCTAGCACAGATACGCAGTATTTT
CDR3 protein: CASSFVGASTDTQYF

V gene: TRBV19
J gene: TRBJ1-2
clone size: NA
D gene: NA
CDR3 DNA: TGTGCCAGTAGTCTAAGATCCTATGGCTACACCTTC
CDR3 protein: CASSLRSYGYTF

V gene: TRBV12-3/TRBV12-4
J gene: TRBJ2-1
clone size: NA
D gene: NA
CDR3 DNA: TGTGCCAGCAGTTTGACAGGATACAATGAGCAGTTCTTC
CDR3 protein: CASSLTGYNEQFF

V gene: TRBV28
J gene: TRBJ2-6
clone size: NA
D gene: NA
CDR3 DNA: TGTGCCAGCAAAACAGCTAAAAGCTCTGGGGCCAACGTCCTGACTTTC
CDR3 protein: CASKTAKSSGANVLTF

V gene: TRBV7-9
J gene: TRBJ2-5
clone size: few
D gene: TRBD2
CDR3 DNA: TGTGCCAGCAGCTTGGGGCACCCGGGAGGGACCCAGTACTTC
CDR3 protein: CASSLGHPGGTQYF

V gene: TRBV7-2
J gene: TRBJ2-3
clone size: NA
D gene: TRBD2
CDR3 DNA: TGTGCCAGCAGCCCTCGTGTCAACGGGGGGGCAGATACGCAGTATTTT
CDR3 protein: CASSPRVNGGADTQYF

V gene: TRBV28
J gene: TRBJ2-3
clone size: NA
D gene: NA
CDR3 DNA: TGTGCCAGCAGTGCACAGGGACCGCAATCTGATACGCAGTATTTT
CDR3 protein: CASSAQGPQSDTQYF

V gene: TRBV6-5
J gene: TRBJ1-2
clone size: NA
D gene: NA
CDR3 DNA: TGTGCCAGCAGAGGAACAGGGACTAACTATGGCTACACCTTC
CDR3 protein: CASRGTGTNYGYTF

V gene: TRBV7-9
J gene: TRBJ2-3
clone size: NA
D gene: NA
CDR3 DNA: TGTGCCAGCAGCTCAGGGTGGTTCACCTCCACAGATACGCAGTATTTT
CDR3 protein: CASSSGWFTSTDTQYF

V gene: TRBV5-1
J gene: TRBJ2-1
clone size: NA
D gene: TRBD2
CDR3 DNA: TGCGCCAGCAGCAGCGGACTAGCGGTACCCTACAATGAGCAGTTCTTC
CDR3 protein: CASSSGLAVPYNEQFF

V gene: TRBV2
J gene: TRBJ1-4
clone size: NA
D gene: NA
CDR3 DNA: TGTGCCAGCGCTAATCGGGGAGGTGGGGAAAAACTGTTTTTT
CDR3 protein: CASANRGGGEKLFF

V gene: TRBV11-2
J gene: TRBJ1-4
clone size: NA
D gene: TRBD1
CDR3 DNA: TGTGCCAGCAGCAGAGGGGGGACAGTCGCTGAAAAACTGTTTTTT
CDR3 protein: CASSRGGTVAEKLFF

V gene: TRBV7-9
J gene: TRBJ1-5
clone size: NA
D gene: NA
CDR3 DNA: TGTGCCAGCAGCTCCTCTATTAGCAATCAGCCCCAGCATTTT
CDR3 protein: CASSSSISNQPQHF

V gene: TRBV29-1
J gene: TRBJ1-5
clone size: NA
D gene: NA
CDR3 DNA: TGCAGCGTTTCGGGTTCGAACGGCAATCAGCCCCAGCATTTT
CDR3 protein: CSVSGSNGNQPQHF

V gene: TRBV28
J gene: TRBJ2-7
clone size: NA
D gene: NA
CDR3 DNA: TGTGCCACTGGACTGACCTCCTACGAGCAGTACTTC
CDR3 protein: CATGLTSYEQYF

V gene: TRBV12-5
J gene: TRBJ1-1
clone size: NA
D gene: NA
CDR3 DNA: TGTGCTAGTGGTTTCATTATTAGAGGGGGACTGAACACTGAAGCTTTCTTT
CDR3 protein: CASGFIIRGGLNTEAFF

V gene: TRBV2
J gene: TRBJ1-5
clone size: NA
D gene: NA
CDR3 DNA: TGTGCCAGCAGTGCGGCCCAGGTGAATCAGCCCCAGCATTTT
CDR3 protein: CASSAAQVNQPQHF

V gene: TRBV3-1/TRBV3-2
J gene: TRBJ1-1
clone size: NA
D gene: NA
CDR3 DNA: TGTGCCAGCAGCCAAGACAGGGGTCGAGCTTTCTTT
CDR3 protein: CASSQDRGRAFF

V gene: TRBV7-2
J gene: TRBJ1-3
clone size: few
D gene: NA
CDR3 DNA: TGTGCCAGCAGCTTCTACGCCGTCTCTGGAAACACCATATATTTT
CDR3 protein: CASSFYAVSGNTIYF

V gene: TRBV18
J gene: TRBJ1-5
clone size: NA
D gene: NA
CDR3 DNA: TGTGCCAGCTCACCACCCTCCAGGGGAGGGTTCCTCAATCAGCCCCAGCATTTT
CDR3 protein: CASSPPSRGGFLNQPQHF

V gene: TRBV5-8
J gene: TRBJ2-2
clone size: few
D gene: NA
CDR3 DNA: TGTGCCAGCAGCTTGGACACGAACACCGGGGAGCTGTTTTTT
CDR3 protein: CASSLDTNTGELFF

V gene: TRBV5-1
J gene: TRBJ2-7
clone size: NA
D gene: NA
CDR3 DNA: TGCGCCAGCAGCTGGCGGTCGAACTACGAGCAGTACTTC
CDR3 protein: CASSWRSNYEQYF

V gene: TRBV28
J gene: TRBJ2-3
clone size: NA
D gene: NA
CDR3 DNA: TGTGCCGAGAGGGAGAGTGGAACAGATACGCAGTATTTT
CDR3 protein: CAERESGTDTQYF

V gene: TRBV7-9
J gene: TRBJ1-5
clone size: NA
D gene: NA
CDR3 DNA: TGTGCCAGCAGCCTCGGGACACCCCCAAGCAATCAGCCCCAGCATTTT
CDR3 protein: CASSLGTPPSNQPQHF

V gene: TRBV3-1/TRBV3-2
J gene: TRBJ2-7
clone size: once
D gene: NA
CDR3 DNA: TGTGCCAGCAGCTTCGGGGGAGCTTACTACGAGCAGTACTTC
CDR3 protein: CASSFGGAYYEQYF

V gene: TRBV27
J gene: TRBJ2-5
clone size: NA
D gene: TRBD1
CDR3 DNA: TGTGCCAGCAGCTCGGACAGGGAAGAGACCCAGTACTTC
CDR3 protein: CASSSDREETQYF

V gene: TRBV2
J gene: TRBJ2-3
clone size: once
D gene: NA
CDR3 DNA: TGTGCCAGCAGTCAAACAGTCCGTCTCGACCAGTATTTT
CDR3 protein: CASSQTVRLDQYF

V gene: TRBV11-2
J gene: TRBJ1-3
clone size: NA
D gene: TRBD1
CDR3 DNA: TGTGCCAGCAGGGCGACAGGGCAGGGAAACACCATATATTTT
CDR3 protein: CASRATGQGNTIYF

V gene: TRBV2
J gene: TRBJ1-1
clone size: NA
D gene: NA
CDR3 DNA: TGTGCCAGCCAACTACCTTACTTAACTGAAGCTTTCTTT
CDR3 protein: CASQLPYLTEAFF

V gene: TRBV19
J gene: TRBJ1-5
clone size: once
D gene: NA
CDR3 DNA: TGTGCCAGTAGTCCACCACCGGGTAGCAATCAGCCCCAGCATTTT
CDR3 protein: CASSPPPGSNQPQHF

V gene: TRBV28
J gene: TRBJ2-1
clone size: NA
D gene: TRBD2
CDR3 DNA: TGTGCCAGCAGTTCGACTAGCGGGGGAACCTACAATGAGCAGTTCTTC
CDR3 protein: CASSSTSGGTYNEQFF

V gene: TRBV5-1
J gene: TRBJ2-1
clone size: once
D gene: NA
CDR3 DNA: TGCGCCAGCACCCAGGGAAATGAGCAGTTCTTC
CDR3 protein: CASTQGNEQFF

V gene: TRBV9
J gene: TRBJ2-2
clone size: NA
D gene: NA
CDR3 DNA: TGTGCCAGCAGCGAATTAAACACCGGGGAGCTGTTTTTT
CDR3 protein: CASSELNTGELFF